This TCR beta chain emerged from a study of regulatory T cells in long-lasting Graves disease. This CDR3 region has 12 residues. The germline CDR1 and CDR2 sequences are LNHDA and SQIVND (reference sequence). Between the trimmed V and J ends, which lost 5 bases and 10 bases, there was a span of 9 bases. According to the study, TCR beta libraries were built with iRepertoire HTBI primers and CDR3-region Arm-PCR. A single record per CDR3 protein comes from TCRdb applying MiXCR to the multiplex PCR reads. The table includes 440,000 or so distinct CDR3 sequences, about 17% detected once. Time point given: newly diagnosed GD, antithyroid drugs for less than 3 months. PBMC-derived RNA was used for the TCR library. In this sample, this clonotype turned up many times. This same sample was also part of a study on T cells in Graves' hyperthyroidism and ophthalmopathy. Per that study: The authors deemed Graves' hyperthyroidism stable absent ophthalmopathy progression within 18 months.

The sequence was collected from a woman aged 25 to 39 with Graves disease. The sample here was peripheral blood mononuclear cells (PBMCs), taken at new diagnosis, from a patient treated with antithyroid drugs. The chain has TRBV19 and TRBJ1-6; D unresolved. The CDR3 coding sequence is TGTGCCAGTAGTCTGACGGACTCACCCCTCCACTTT. Encoded protein: CASSLTDSPLHF.